The 27 T cell receptor beta chains below all came from one sample that was sequenced in a study of shared clonotypes between healthy human individuals. CD45RO-negative CD8 cells positively selected for CCR7 made up the naive population, which excluded terminally differentiated effector memory CD45RA+ cells. Profiling relied on immunoSEQ multiplex PCR, and the TCRdb table lists in-frame clones only, not all of them. The profile shows under 2,000,000 clones, just under 95% of them singletons. The sequencing sample was made of naive CD8+ T cells sorted from blood. The receptors here all came from a man aged 18-30 years in good health.

The chain uses TRBV2 and TRBJ2-5; D is uncertain. This CDR3 comprises 12 residues. The germline V gene has CDR1 SNHLY and CDR2 FYNNEI. Trimming left V 6 bases short and J 5 bases short, with 10 bases between. The CDR3 sequence: CASSPPGETQYF. CDR3 sequence (DNA): TGTGCCAGCAGCCCGCCCGGGGAGACCCAGTACTTC.

The J gene is TRBJ1-2, the V gene TRBV25-1; TRBD1 is a possible D gene (6 bases). V shed 3 bases and J shed 3 bases, with 14 bases lying between them. This CDR3 spans 15 amino acids. CDR1 and CDR2 from the germline V gene are MGHDK and SYGVNS. This chain's CDR3 is CASSETGASDYGYTF. As DNA, the CDR3 is TGTGCCAGCAGTGAGACAGGCGCTTCTGACTATGGCTACACCTTC.

The chain carries TRBV11-2 and TRBJ2-7; 9 nucleotides agree with TRBD1. CDR3 size: 15 residues. The trim removed 4 bases at V and 3 bases at J, leaving 7 bases unmatched. CDR1 and CDR2 from the germline V gene are SGHAT and FQNNGV. In DNA form, the CDR3 reads TGTGCCAGCAGCTACCGGGACAGGGATGTCTACGAGCAGTACTTC. Translation: CASSYRDRDVYEQYF.

V and J are TRBV7-9 and TRBJ2-7; D gene ambiguous. This CDR3 contains 13 residues. CDR1 SEHNR and CDR2 FQNEAQ come from the germline V gene (reference sequence). V shed 2 bases and J shed 6 bases, with 11 bases lying between them. CDR3 DNA sequence: TGTGCCAGCAGCTTATCGATCCGGGTCGAGCAGTACTTC. It specifies CASSLSIRVEQYF.

The chain uses TRBV5-4 and TRBJ2-1; 7 bases are shared with TRBD2. This CDR3 spans 15 amino acids. Germline CDR1 reads SGHNT; CDR2 reads YYREEE (reference sequence). The J segment lost 4 bases and the V segment lost 0 bases, leaving 4 bases of the junction unmatched. The chain's CDR3 is CASSLVPSGYNEQFF. CDR3 coding DNA: TGTGCCAGCAGCTTGGTTCCTAGCGGATACAATGAGCAGTTCTTC.

The J gene is TRBJ2-1, the V gene TRBV9, with D possibly matching TRBD1 (5 bases). CDR1 is SGDLS, CDR2 YYNGEE, per germline. This CDR3 comprises 14 residues. V was cut by 0 bases and J by 10 bases, with 14 bases left in between. CDR3 DNA: TGTGCCAGCAGCGTAGAGACCCTCTCAGGGGAGCAGTTCTTC. It translates to CASSVETLSGEQFF.

This sequence joins TRBV4-1 and TRBJ2-5; 8 bases are a match to TRBD1. The CDR3 totals 15 residues. CDR1 is MGHRA and CDR2 is YSYEKL in the germline V gene. Trimming cost V 3 bases and J 3 bases; bases outside gene matches: 6. This CDR3 is CASSQAQGGEETQYF. DNA for the CDR3: TGCGCCAGCAGCCAGGCACAGGGGGGAGAAGAGACCCAGTACTTC.

Points on this clone: The sample carries other DNA sequences with the same CDR3. The rearrangement joins TRBV7-2 to TRBJ2-1; D is undetermined. Germline lookup yields CDR1 SGHTA and CDR2 FQGNSA. The V end lost 1 base, the J end lost 10 bases, and 5 bases lay between the germline ends. The CDR3 is made up of 11 amino acids. The CDR3 region has the DNA TGTGCCAGCAGCTTAGAATACGAGCAGTTCTTC. Translated: CASSLEYEQFF.

The CDR3 loop is CASSEDRTAFNYGYTF. The CDR3 DNA sequence: TGTGCCAGCAGCGAAGATCGGACAGCGTTTAACTATGGCTACACCTTC. V usage is TRBV5-5 and J usage is TRBJ1-2; tentatively, D is TRBD1 (6 bases). V lost 4 bases to trimming and J lost 1 base, with 17 bases between them. The germline V gene encodes CDR1 SGHKS and CDR2 YYEKEE (reference sequence). The CDR3 runs 16 residues.

The chain recombines TRBV9 with TRBJ2-6; no firm D call. V was cut by 0 bases and J by 0 bases, with 10 bases left in between. Germline V gene data show CDR1 as SGDLS and CDR2 as YYNGEE. CDR3 size: 17 residues. The CDR3 nucleotides are TGTGCCAGCAGCGTAGGGGATCAGTCCTCTGGGGCCAACGTCCTGACTTTC. It is translated as CASSVGDQSSGANVLTF.

This sequence joins TRBV6-5 and TRBJ2-7, with D possibly TRBD1 on 5 matching bases. The CDR3 extends over 15 amino acids. CDR1 MNHEY and CDR2 SVGAGI come from the germline V gene. Trimming took 3 bases from V and 0 from J, leaving 12 bases between them. In nucleotides, the CDR3 is TGTGCCAGCAGTTATAGGGGTGATGGCTCCTACGAGCAGTACTTC. Its protein product is CASSYRGDGSYEQYF.

The chain joins TRBV19 to TRBJ2-2; 7 bases are shared with TRBD1. The V gene's germline CDR1 is LNHDA and CDR2 SQIVND (reference sequence). V was pared by 4 bases and J by 3 bases, with 11 bases of the junction left unmatched. The CDR3 is 17 amino acids. CDR3 residues: CASSNDREWAHTGELFF. The DNA of the CDR3 is TGTGCCAGTAGTAATGACAGGGAATGGGCGCACACCGGGGAGCTGTTTTTT.

The chain links TRBV11-2 to TRBJ2-7, with 9 bases lining up with TRBD2. V was clipped by 0 bases and J by 4 bases; unmatched bases: 4. CDR1 SGHAT and CDR2 FQNNGV come from the germline V gene. The CDR3 length is 15 residues. The CDR3 loop is CASSLDGLAGYEQYF. CDR3 DNA sequence: TGTGCCAGCAGCTTAGACGGCCTAGCGGGGTACGAGCAGTACTTC.

The rearrangement links TRBV29-1 to TRBJ2-1, with a possible D match to TRBD2 (5 bases). The CDR3 is 14 residues long. Looked up from germline, CDR1 is SQVTM and CDR2 is ANQGSEA. Between the trimmed V and J ends, which lost 4 bases and 9 bases, there was a span of 19 bases. The CDR3 here is CSVVYTNPGGEQFF. The CDR3 DNA reads TGCAGCGTTGTTTACACTAACCCTGGAGGTGAGCAGTTCTTC.

Concerning this clone itself: Other nucleotide sequences from this sample produce the same CDR3. The V call is TRBV7-3, the J call TRBJ1-3, with unresolved D. Germline CDR1 reads SGHTA; CDR2 reads FQGTGA. There are 14 residues in the CDR3. V lost 5 bases and J lost 0, with 8 bases in between. The CDR3 DNA sequence: TGTGCCAGCAGCCCGGGATCCTCTGGAAACACCATATATTTT. Translation: CASSPGSSGNTIYF.

The V gene is TRBV11-2, the J gene TRBJ2-5; D is tentatively TRBD1 or TRBD2 (5 bases each). Trimming shortened V by 3 bases and J by 4 bases, and 21 bases separated the two germline ends. The germline gives CDR1 SGHAT, CDR2 FQNNGV. The CDR3 is made up of 17 amino acids. The CDR3 protein is CASSLAGALAGPETQYF. Written as DNA, the CDR3 is TGTGCCAGCAGCTTGGCCGGGGCTTTGGCGGGTCCAGAGACCCAGTACTTC.

The chain links TRBV19 to TRBJ1-2; D remains ambiguous. V was clipped by 6 bases and J by 4 bases, with 18 bases between them. The CDR3 totals 15 residues. Germline CDR1 LNHDA, CDR2 SQIVND (reference sequence). For the CDR3, the DNA is TGTGCCAGTAGCTTACCGGACGGAAACTTCTATGGCTACACCTTC. Translating gives CASSLPDGNFYGYTF.

The chain carries TRBV27 and TRBJ1-1; D uncertain. There are 13 residues in the CDR3. V was pared by 6 bases and J by 2 bases, with 10 bases between. Germline loops: CDR1 MNHEY, CDR2 SMNVEV (reference sequence). CDR3 DNA: TGTGCCAGCAGCATGGCCGCAAACACTGAAGCTTTCTTT. Amino acids: CASSMAANTEAFF.

This clone appeared once. V gene TRBV13 combines with J gene TRBJ2-1; possibly TRBD2 for D (5 bases). Germline CDR1 reads PRHDT; CDR2 reads FYEKMQ (reference sequence). This CDR3 spans 12 amino acids. V was pared by 5 bases and J by 6 bases, with 8 bases between. The CDR3 nucleotides are TGTGCCAGCAGCATTACTAGCAATGAGCAGTTCTTC. This translates into CASSITSNEQFF.

V usage is TRBV27 and J usage is TRBJ2-3, with D perhaps being TRBD1 or TRBD2 (5 bases each). This CDR3 has 12 residues. V lost 8 bases and J lost 6, with 12 bases in between. The V gene's germline CDR1 is MNHEY and CDR2 SMNVEV (reference sequence). CDR3 sequence reads: CASGTLTDTQYF. The CDR3 DNA reads TGTGCCAGCGGGACCTTGACGGATACGCAGTATTTT.

The rearrangement joins TRBV9 to TRBJ2-1, with TRBD2 identical over 10 bases. This CDR3 comprises 16 residues. CDR1 is SGDLS, CDR2 YYNGEE, per germline. Trimming took 2 bases from V and 6 from J; bases not matched to a gene: 8. CDR3 in amino acids: CASSVLSGRVTNEQFF. In DNA form, the CDR3 reads TGTGCCAGCAGCGTTCTCAGCGGGAGGGTCACCAATGAGCAGTTCTTC.

Worth noting for this clone: Other DNA sequences within the sample encode an identical CDR3. The rearrangement joins TRBV6-5 to TRBJ1-1; perhaps TRBD1 as D (5 bases). The CDR3 is 14 residues long. Germline CDR1 reads MNHEY; CDR2 reads SVGAGI. V was clipped by 0 bases and J by 4 bases, with 9 bases between them. The CDR3 DNA follows: TGTGCCAGCAGTTACTCGGGGGGTGCCACTGAAGCTTTCTTT. Protein product: CASSYSGGATEAFF.

V is TRBV7-8 and J is TRBJ2-1; D ambiguous. V was trimmed by 0 bases and J by 3 bases, leaving 18 bases between them. The germline V gene has CDR1 SGHVS and CDR2 FQNEAQ. The CDR3 runs 18 residues. CDR3 protein: CASSLAGFRPTLYNEQFF. As DNA, the CDR3 is TGTGCCAGCAGCTTAGCGGGTTTCCGTCCGACCCTCTACAATGAGCAGTTCTTC.

The V gene is TRBV27, the J gene TRBJ2-7, with 8 nucleotides matching TRBD1. From germline, CDR1 is MNHEY and CDR2 SMNVEV (reference sequence). This CDR3 comprises 16 residues. The junction had 12 bases not matched to a gene; V was cut back by 4 bases and J by 4 bases. CDR3 amino acids: CASSSNRQGTIYEQYF. The CDR3 DNA is TGTGCCAGCAGTTCAAACCGACAGGGGACAATTTACGAGCAGTACTTC.

This rearrangement joins TRBV11-2 to TRBJ2-1; D uncertain. Per germline, CDR1 SGHAT and CDR2 FQNNGV. Between the trimmed V and J ends, which lost 6 bases and 0 bases, there was a span of 6 bases. This CDR3 comprises 13 residues. The CDR3 DNA is TGTGCCAGCAGGGCCGTCTCCTACAATGAGCAGTTCTTC. Its protein is CASRAVSYNEQFF.

This rearrangement joins TRBV15 to TRBJ2-7; tentatively, D is TRBD1 (6 bases). The V end was cut by 0 bases, the J end by 5 bases, with 14 bases between. This CDR3 is built from 15 residues. Per the germline V gene, CDR1 is LNHNV and CDR2 is YYDKDF (reference sequence). The CDR3 DNA follows: TGTGCCACCAGCAGAGATTTCCCCTCAGGGGACGAGCAGTACTTC. Protein sequence: CATSRDFPSGDEQYF.

The CDR3 DNA is TGTGCCAGCTCAGGGGGGGAGCGGAAGCAGTACTTC. Translation gives CASSGGERKQYF. This chain joins TRBV7-2 and TRBJ2-7, with D perhaps being TRBD1 or TRBD2 (7 bases each). CDR3 length: 12 residues. Germline V gene sequence: CDR1 SGHTA, CDR2 FQGNSA. The V and J ends lost 8 bases and 8 bases respectively, with 16 bases between them.